This T cell receptor (beta chain) comes out of a study of glioma-infiltrating T cells after dendritic cell vaccination. Study-wide background: Dendritic cell vaccination trial patients had either newly diagnosed or recurrent glioblastoma.

Study-wide results and limits: No direct clonality-survival link was found; a diverse polyclonal response may matter.

The CDR3 runs 16 residues. Trimming left V 1 base short and J 6 bases short, with 15 bases between. Germline lookup yields CDR1 SGHTA and CDR2 FQGTGA. Sequencing used immunoSEQ multiplex PCR; TCRdb keeps in-frame clones, though not all of them. In the table there are some 70,000 clones, under 90% of which are singletons. Remarks on this clone: Its antigen is undetermined.

Only patients with spare fresh-frozen tumor and over two years of follow-up were included. None of the glioblastoma patients had an isocitrate dehydrogenase mutation. This sequence originates from a human donor with glioblastoma. The genes are TRBV7-3 and TRBJ2-2; D perhaps matches TRBD1 (6 bases). The sequenced sample was blood, obtained before dendritic cell vaccination. This CDR3 is CASSLNGAGVPGELFF. Here the CDR3 DNA reads TGTGCCAGCAGCTTAAATGGGGCAGGGGTCCCCGGGGAGCTGTTTTTT.